This T cell receptor (beta chain) stems from a study of human T cells and chemical hapten exposure. Notes on the study in general: Healthy individuals' immune responses may differ from those of donors, who had alopecia.

Time point described: patch test 1, 2 weeks after DPC sensitization. Sample treatment: therapeutic diphenylcyclopropenone sensitization with weekly scalp DPC. Researchers extracted total RNA from unfractionated whole blood. Blood draws came before every patch-test application. MiXCR was run by TCRdb on the RACE reads, yielding one entry per CDR3 protein. Here the sample spans about 37,000 distinct CDR3 sequences, more than 6% being singletons. Points on this clonotype: Its antigen is currently unknown.

The CDR3 is made up of 14 amino acids. The V and J ends lost 5 bases and 1 base respectively, with 12 bases between them. Germline CDR1 is SGDLS and CDR2 is YYNGEE. The V and J genes are TRBV9 and TRBJ1-1; perhaps TRBD1 as D (6 bases). The source is a woman in her thirties with alopecia areata. Some clones in this sample may be carry-over from other donors' samples. The source was whole blood, collected in connection with sensitization to the hapten diphenylcyclopropenone (DPC). As DNA, the CDR3 is TGTGCCAGCAGTATGGGGGGCGCGAACACTGAAGCTTTCTTT. It translates to CASSMGGANTEAFF.